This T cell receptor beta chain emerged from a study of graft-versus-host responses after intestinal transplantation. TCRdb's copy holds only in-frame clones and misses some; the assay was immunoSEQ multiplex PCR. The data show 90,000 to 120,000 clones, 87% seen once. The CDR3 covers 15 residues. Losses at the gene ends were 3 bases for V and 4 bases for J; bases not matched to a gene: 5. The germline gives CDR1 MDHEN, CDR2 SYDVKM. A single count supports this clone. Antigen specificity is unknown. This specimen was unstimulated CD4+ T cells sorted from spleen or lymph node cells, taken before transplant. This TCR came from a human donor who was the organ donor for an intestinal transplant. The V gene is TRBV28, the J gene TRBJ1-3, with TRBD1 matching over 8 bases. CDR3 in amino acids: CASSLLRTGGNTIYF. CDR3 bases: TGTGCCAGCAGTTTGCTAAGGACAGGGGGAAACACCATATATTTT.